This T cell receptor beta chain was sequenced in a study of blood T cell repertoires in COVID-19. Study at large: The study drew acute and convalescent COVID-19 samples from the United States, Italy and Spain.

Seattle patient enrollment occurred during active infection, with longitudinal follow-up thereafter. This table comes from immunoSEQ multiplex PCR, and its TCRdb copy is limited to in-frame clones, with some not included. The sample holds a few hundred thousand clones, about nine tenths seen once. This clone was observed a single time. Trimming stripped 5 bases from V and 6 bases from J, with 11 bases between. Per the germline V gene, CDR1 is MDHEN and CDR2 is SYDVKM. CDR3 length: 13 residues. The origin of this receptor is a woman aged 25-40 years with COVID-19, enrolled during active disease. The chain uses TRBV28 and TRBJ2-1; D remains unclear. Sequenced material: peripheral blood. The CDR3, as DNA: TGTGCCAGCAGTCTAATGCCAACCAATGAGCAGTTCTTC. Residues: CASSLMPTNEQFF. The whole variable domain, filled in from reference TRBV28 and TRBJ2-1, reads DVKVTQSSRYLVKRTGEKVFLECVQDMDHENMFWYRQDPGLGLRLIYFSYDVKMKEKGDIPEGYSVSREKKERFSLILESASTNQTSMYLCASSLMPTNEQFFGPGTRLTVL.